The entry below gives a single T cell receptor beta chain sequence along with its context. At collection, donors were nominally healthy, but unrecorded immune exposures were probable. V was pared by 3 bases and J by 0 bases, with 9 bases between. The germline CDR1 and CDR2 sequences are MNHEY and SMNVEV (reference sequence). The CDR3 sequence is 15 residues long. Use of 60 Vbeta and 13 Jbeta primers characterized the PCR. The protocol was immunoSEQ multiplex PCR, while the TCRdb copy is restricted to in-frame clones and leaves out a portion. This sample's table has some 160,000 clones. This record belongs to a study of cytomegalovirus exposure and HLA in healthy donors. Study overall: An early release of data contained 75 million to 90 million unique TCRs, which came from HLA-typed donors.

The sequence was obtained from a man aged 25 to 40 in good health and CMV-seronegative. The V gene is TRBV27, the J gene TRBJ1-5; the D is unclear. Sequenced: PBMCs. The chain's CDR3 is CASSFYWASNQPQHF. DNA for the CDR3: TGTGCCAGCAGTTTTTATTGGGCTAGCAATCAGCCCCAGCATTTT.